Following are 29 T cell receptor beta chains from one sample sequenced in a study of technical replicates of blood from a few donors. Generated by immunoSEQ multiplex PCR, the TCRdb table keeps only in-frame clones and is missing some. This table holds roughly 50,000 clones, around 93% found once. The sample taken for sequencing was PBMCs. The receptors were sampled from a human donor in good health. Some clones in this sample may be carry-over from other donors' samples.

The V and J genes are TRBV7-9 and TRBJ1-1, with a possible D match to TRBD1 (5 bases). With 7 bases removed from V and 1 base from J, the gap between germline ends came to 16 bases. CDR3 length: 15 amino acids. CDR1 is SEHNR, CDR2 FQNEAQ, per germline (reference sequence). The DNA of the CDR3 is TGTGCCAGCATCCCCGACCGGGGGAGGAACACTGAAGCTTTCTTT. It translates to CASIPDRGRNTEAFF.

This clone was seen a few times. The chain combines TRBV10-3 with TRBJ2-7; TRBD2 matches 8 bases. Germline loops: CDR1 ENHRY, CDR2 SYGVKD. Germline trimming cut 7 bases from V and 7 bases from J; bases unmatched to any gene: 6. The CDR3 has 12 residues. DNA for the CDR3: TGTGCCATCAACTCGGGACTAGGGGAGCAGTACTTC. Translating it yields CAINSGLGEQYF.

This chain links TRBV7-9 with TRBJ2-1, with TRBD1 identical over 7 bases. Trimming took 1 base from V and 8 from J; bases not matched to a gene: 5. The CDR3 runs to 14 residues. In germline, CDR1 is SEHNR, CDR2 FQNEAQ (reference sequence). The CDR3 DNA is TGTGCCAGCAGCTTAGGGCGACAGGGCGATGAGCAGTTCTTC. Protein sequence: CASSLGRQGDEQFF.

This clone appeared a few times. The genes are TRBV14 and TRBJ2-2, with D tentatively TRBD1 (5 bases). CDR1 SGHDN and CDR2 FVKESK come from the germline V gene. The CDR3 contains 14 residues. V was shortened by 3 bases and J by 1 base, with 6 bases between the two germline ends. The CDR3, as DNA: TGTGCCAGCAGCCACAGGGTGAACACCGGGGAGCTGTTTTTT. Encoded protein: CASSHRVNTGELFF.

The rearrangement links TRBV6-1 to TRBJ1-5; possibly TRBD1 for D (6 bases). The CDR3 is 17 amino acids. V lost 3 bases, J lost 1 base, and 16 bases lay in between. Germline CDR1 reads MNHNS; CDR2 reads SASEGT. CDR3 bases: TGTGCCAGCAGTGATCGCAGAGGGGGAAGGAGCAATCAGCCCCAGCATTTT. Its translation is CASSDRRGGRSNQPQHF.

This chain connects TRBV2 to TRBJ2-5, with 7 bases aligning to TRBD2. V shed 7 bases, J shed 3 bases, and the junction held 8 bases outside the gene matches. Germline-derived CDR1 and CDR2 are SNHLY and FYNNEI. The CDR3 runs to 14 residues. CDR3 residues: CASKRWDYKETQYF. The CDR3 DNA is TGTGCCAGCAAGAGATGGGACTATAAAGAGACCCAGTACTTC.

The chain links TRBV7-2 to TRBJ2-1, with no clear D. The germline gives CDR1 SGHTA, CDR2 FQGNSA. V was trimmed by 3 bases and J by 0 bases, leaving 9 bases between them. CDR3 length equals 15 residues. The CDR3 nucleotides are TGTGCCAGCAGCTTTGGAGACCCCTCCTACAATGAGCAGTTCTTC. Amino acid sequence: CASSFGDPSYNEQFF.

The genes are TRBV11-3 and TRBJ2-2, with no clear D. Per the germline V gene, CDR1 is SGHNT and CDR2 is YENEEA. Trimming removed 1 base at V and 4 bases at J, with 10 bases between. The CDR3 extends over 15 amino acids. The CDR3 region is CASSLGGRSTGELFF. The CDR3 DNA sequence: TGTGCCAGCAGCTTAGGAGGTAGAAGCACCGGGGAGCTGTTTTTT. The full variable domain, in which reference TRBV11-3 and TRBJ2-2 provide the parts outside the CDR3, is EAGVVQSPRYKIIEKKQPVAFWCNPISGHNTLYWYLQNLGQGPELLIRYENEEAVDDSQLPKDRFSAERLKGVDSTLKIQPAELGDSAVYLCASSLGGRSTGELFFGEGSRLTVL.

This clone was seen only once. The chain links TRBV4-1 to TRBJ2-7, with 10 bases aligning to TRBD1. Germline V gene lookup returns CDR1 MGHRA and CDR2 YSYEKL. The CDR3 consists of 16 residues. V shed 2 bases, J shed 0 bases, and the junction held 4 bases outside the gene matches. The CDR3 coding sequence is TGCGCCAGCAGCCAACCGGGACAGGGGCGCTCCTACGAGCAGTACTTC. Its protein product is CASSQPGQGRSYEQYF.

The rearrangement links TRBV7-2 to TRBJ2-7; no reliable D call. Trimming removed 4 bases from V and 1 base from J, with 11 bases in between. Germline CDR1 and CDR2: SGHTA and FQGNSA. The CDR3 is 14 residues long. The CDR3, as DNA: TGTGCCAGCAGCTATATGAGCGTATCCTACGAGCAGTACTTC. As protein: CASSYMSVSYEQYF.

The chain combines TRBV19 with TRBJ1-1; maybe TRBD1 (6 bases). CDR1 LNHDA and CDR2 SQIVND come from the germline V gene (reference sequence). The CDR3 is 14 residues long. Trimming took 5 bases from V and 1 from J, leaving 11 bases between them. CDR3 region: CASSPGQRNTEAFF. The CDR3 bases are TGTGCCAGTAGTCCAGGACAGAGGAACACTGAAGCTTTCTTT. Combining the CDR3 with reference TRBV19 and TRBJ1-1 gives the whole variable domain DGGITQSPKYLFRKEGQNVTLSCEQNLNHDAMYWYRQDPGQGLRLIYYSQIVNDFQKGDIAEGYSVSREKKESFPLTVTSAQKNPTAFYLCASSPGQRNTEAFFGQGTRLTVV.

The gene calls are TRBV11-3 and TRBJ2-3; 8 positions agree with TRBD1. CDR3 length: 16 amino acids. Germline assignment: CDR1 SGHNT and CDR2 YENEEA. J lost 0 bases, V lost 5 bases, and 7 bases had no gene match. The CDR3 nucleotides are TGTGCCAGCAGCATTGGACAGGGCAGGAGCACAGATACGCAGTATTTT. This gives the protein CASSIGQGRSTDTQYF.

This clone was seen just once. The V call is TRBV7-2, the J call TRBJ1-3, with a weak D call TRBD1 (6 bases). This CDR3 region has 14 residues. V gave up 3 bases and J gave up 2 bases, with 8 bases separating them. CDR1 is SGHTA and CDR2 is FQGNSA in the germline V gene. The CDR3 DNA reads TGTGCCAGCAGCTTGGGGACAACTGGAAACACCATATATTTT. Translation gives CASSLGTTGNTIYF.

This chain connects TRBV5-1 to TRBJ2-5; 9 nucleotides line up with TRBD2. There are 16 residues in the CDR3. V shed 4 bases, J shed 2 bases, and the junction held 9 bases outside the gene matches. Germline values: CDR1 SGHRS, CDR2 YFSETQ. The CDR3, as DNA: TGCGCCAGCAGCCCCGGTTCGAGCGGGGGGCAAGAGACCCAGTACTTC. It codes for CASSPGSSGGQETQYF.

The V and J genes are TRBV6-1 and TRBJ2-4; TRBD1 agrees at 7 bases. Germline V lookup: CDR1 MNHNS, CDR2 SASEGT. J lost 5 bases, V lost 6 bases, and 4 bases had no gene match. This CDR3 has 13 amino acids. CDR3 DNA sequence: TGTGCCAGCAGAAACAGGGGACAAAACATTCAGTACTTC. It specifies CASRNRGQNIQYF.

The CDR3 nucleotides are TGTGCCAGTACTACTACAGGGGAAAGTGGAAACACCATATATTTT. As protein: CASTTTGESGNTIYF. This chain connects TRBV19 to TRBJ1-3; 7 bases are shared with TRBD1. Germline V CDR1 and CDR2: LNHDA, SQIVND (reference sequence). CDR3 length: 15 residues. Trimming at V came to 7 bases and at J to 3 bases, leaving 9 bases not matched to a gene. The variable domain in full, completed from reference TRBV19 and TRBJ1-3, reads DGGITQSPKYLFRKEGQNVTLSCEQNLNHDAMYWYRQDPGQGLRLIYYSQIVNDFQKGDIAEGYSVSREKKESFPLTVTSAQKNPTAFYLCASTTTGESGNTIYFGEGSWLTVV.

This clone is termed medium-sized (0.01 to 0.1%). The rearrangement uses TRBV27 and TRBJ2-7, with 14 positions matching TRBD2. The germline V gene encodes CDR1 MNHEY and CDR2 SMNVEV (reference sequence). The J segment lost 5 bases and the V segment lost 8 bases, leaving 2 bases of the junction unmatched. This CDR3 is built from 13 residues. The CDR3 bases are TGTGCCAGCGGGACTAGCGGGAGCAACGAGCAGTACTTC. This sequence encodes CASGTSGSNEQYF.

CDR3 sequence reads: CASSDRTGGQEKLFF. As DNA, the CDR3 is TGTGCCAGCAGTGATCGGACAGGGGGCCAAGAAAAACTGTTTTTT. The chain joins TRBV25-1 to TRBJ1-4, with 11 nucleotides matching TRBD1. Germline V CDR1 and CDR2: MGHDK, SYGVNS. J lost 8 bases, V lost 3 bases, and 5 bases had no gene match. CDR3 length equals 15 residues.

The chain links TRBV18 to TRBJ2-3; perhaps TRBD2 as D (6 bases). V was pared by 3 bases and J by 1 base, with 14 bases between. From germline, CDR1 is KGHSH and CDR2 LQKENI. The CDR3 consists of 16 residues. CDR3 region: CASSPLSGQRTDTQYF. CDR3 nucleotide sequence: TGTGCCAGCTCACCCCTGAGCGGGCAGCGCACAGATACGCAGTATTTT. The full variable domain, its missing parts supplied by reference TRBV18 and TRBJ2-3, is NAGVMQNPRHLVRRRGQEARLRCSPMKGHSHVYWYRQLPEEGLKFMVYLQKENIIDESGMPKERFSAEFPKEGPSILRIQQVVRGDSAAYFCASSPLSGQRTDTQYFGPGTRLTVL.

The chain combines TRBV7-9 with TRBJ1-2; D may be TRBD1 (5 bases). CDR1 is SEHNR, CDR2 FQNEAQ, per germline (reference sequence). Deletions cut 1 base from V and 4 bases from J, with 10 bases between. The CDR3 is 14 residues long. The CDR3, as DNA: TGTGCCAGCAGCTTAGAGCGACAGAGCTATGGCTACACCTTC. As protein: CASSLERQSYGYTF. The full variable domain, rest sourced from reference TRBV7-9 and TRBJ1-2, is DTGVSQNPRHKITKRGQNVTFRCDPISEHNRLYWYRQTLGQGPEFLTYFQNEAQLEKSRLLSDRFSAERPKGSFSTLEIQRTEQGDSAMYLCASSLERQSYGYTFGSGTRLTVV.

The V and J genes are TRBV6-5 and TRBJ1-2; 8 bases agree with TRBD1. The CDR3 length is 15 residues. CDR1 and CDR2 from the germline V gene are MNHEY and SVGAGI. J gave up 2 bases and V 0 bases, and 2 bases lay outside the gene matches. The CDR3 DNA is TGTGCCAGCAGTTACTCGAGACAGGGGAACTATGGCTACACCTTC. This sequence encodes CASSYSRQGNYGYTF.

The chain employs TRBV14 and TRBJ2-2; 8 bases fit TRBD1. This CDR3 region has 12 residues. The V gene end was trimmed by 4 bases and the J gene end by 13 bases; junction bases not matched to a gene: 5. Germline V lookup: CDR1 SGHDN, CDR2 FVKESK. CDR3 residues: CASSPGQGGLFF. The CDR3 nucleotides read TGTGCCAGCAGCCCAGGACAGGGAGGGCTGTTTTTT. The full variable domain, its missing parts supplied by reference TRBV14 and TRBJ2-2, is EAGVTQFPSHSVIEKGQTVTLRCDPISGHDNLYWYRRVMGKEIKFLLHFVKESKQDESGMPNNRFLAERTGGTYSTLKVQPAELEDSGVYFCASSPGQGGLFFGEGSRLTVL.

The chain employs TRBV10-3 and TRBJ1-2; 7 bases are a match to TRBD1. V lost 10 bases, J lost 6 bases, and 11 bases stayed unmatched. The germline gives CDR1 ENHRY, CDR2 SYGVKD. This CDR3 comprises 13 residues. The CDR3 nucleotides read TGTGCCACCCGAGTCGACAGGGTGGATGGCTACACCTTC. Amino acids: CATRVDRVDGYTF.

The V and J genes are TRBV6-5 and TRBJ2-7; a weak D match, TRBD2 (6 bases). Germline V gene lookup returns CDR1 MNHEY and CDR2 SVGAGI. There are 10 residues in the CDR3. Trimming shortened V by 8 bases and J by 11 bases, and 13 bases separated the two germline ends. In DNA, the CDR3 is TGTGCCAGCTGGGGGGAGAGGAAGTACTTC. The encoded protein is CASWGERKYF.

The chain has TRBV5-6 and TRBJ2-7; D is unresolved. Germline V gene sequence: CDR1 SGHDT, CDR2 YYEEEE. This CDR3 is built from 12 residues. The V gene lost 4 bases and the J gene lost 2 bases, with 7 bases spanning the gap. CDR3 nucleotide sequence: TGTGCCAGCAGCCATCGAGCCTACGAGCAGTACTTC. This translates into CASSHRAYEQYF. The variable domain in full, completed from reference TRBV5-6 and TRBJ2-7, reads DAGVTQSPTHLIKTRGQQVTLRCSPKSGHDTVSWYQQALGQGPQFIFQYYEEEERQRGNFPDRFSGHQFPNYSSELNVNALLLGDSALYLCASSHRAYEQYFGPGTRLTVT.

The J gene is TRBJ1-2, the V gene TRBV5-4, with no clear D. Germline CDR1 SGHNT, CDR2 YYREEE (reference sequence). V was cut by 4 bases and J by 6 bases, with 13 bases left in between. There are 13 residues in the CDR3. CDR3 residues: CASSPTVGDGYTF. CDR3 DNA: TGTGCCAGCAGCCCCACGGTAGGAGATGGCTACACCTTC.

The CDR3 DNA reads TGTGCCAGCAGTTGGGACAGGGCCTACACCGGGGAGCTGTTTTTT. It translates to CASSWDRAYTGELFF. The gene calls are TRBV5-6 and TRBJ2-2; the match to TRBD1 covers 9 bases. The V segment lost 5 bases and the J segment 3 bases; nucleotides outside the gene matches: 5. The germline CDR1 and CDR2 sequences are SGHDT and YYEEEE. The CDR3 extends over 15 amino acids.

This clone was detected once. The CDR3 is CASSQDGTSGGHSTDTQYF. CDR3 nucleotides: TGTGCCAGCAGCCAAGACGGGACTAGCGGGGGCCACAGCACAGATACGCAGTATTTT. The chain recombines TRBV7-8 with TRBJ2-3, with 14 bases fitting TRBD2. J was trimmed by 0 bases and V by 5 bases; bases with no gene match: 10. Per germline, CDR1 SGHVS and CDR2 FQNEAQ. The CDR3 has 19 residues.

The chain recombines TRBV4-3 with TRBJ1-3; D possibly corresponds to TRBD1 (5 bases). Germline loops: CDR1 LGHNA, CDR2 YSLEER. Trimming removed 0 bases at V and 2 bases at J, with 14 bases between. This CDR3 is 17 amino acids long. The CDR3 is CASSQDSNTGAGNTIYF. The CDR3 coding sequence is TGCGCCAGCAGCCAAGATTCTAATACAGGAGCTGGAAACACCATATATTTT.